This passage covers 12 T cell receptor beta chains from one sample sequenced in a study of blood T cell repertoires in COVID-19. Here immunoSEQ multiplex PCR was the method, and the copy in TCRdb shows in-frame clones only, minus some. This sample carries some 290,000 clones, roughly 91% of them seen once, and the ten largest clones take over 8.5%. The sequencing sample was made of peripheral blood. These receptors came from a woman in her 30s with COVID-19, enrolled during active disease.

The chain links TRBV12-2 to TRBJ2-3; the table's D call TRBD2 went unverified against the DNA. TRBV12-2 is recorded as a pseudogene. This CDR3 has 14 amino acids. CDR3 in DNA: TGTGCAAGAGGACTAGCGGGGGGCACAGATACGCAGTATTTT. Translating gives CARGLAGGTDTQYF.

The chain couples TRBV23-1 to TRBJ1-6, with 7 bases matching TRBD1. TRBV23-1 is flagged as an ORF with uncertain function. The CDR3 runs to 13 residues. V lost 8 bases and J lost 5; bases outside the gene matches: 3. The CDR3 here is CASGTADNSPLHF. The CDR3 nucleotides are TGCGCCAGCGGGACAGCCGATAATTCACCCCTCCACTTT.

There are a few counts of this clone. The chain has TRBV11-2 and TRBJ2-1; TRBD2 agrees at 12 bases. The CDR3 totals 19 residues. The germline V gene has CDR1 SGHAT and CDR2 FQNNGV. With 0 bases clipped from V and 0 bases from J, the junction kept 6 bases outside the gene matches. In DNA form, the CDR3 reads TGTGCCAGCAGCTTAGAGACACCACTAGCGGGGGGCTCCTACAATGAGCAGTTCTTC. Translated: CASSLETPLAGGSYNEQFF.

V is TRBV6-5 and J is TRBJ1-2; D not certain. Trimming cost V 0 bases and J 8 bases, with 16 bases left between them. The CDR3 runs to 15 residues. The V gene's germline CDR1 is MNHEY and CDR2 SVGAGI. DNA of the CDR3: TGTGCCAGCAGTTACTCCCCCCAGCGCCCCTTAGGCTACACCTTC. This sequence encodes CASSYSPQRPLGYTF.

The chain combines TRBV5-1 with TRBJ2-7; tentative D call: TRBD1 (5 bases). The CDR3 has 19 residues. Germline V gene data show CDR1 as SGHRS and CDR2 as YFSETQ. V was pared by 2 bases and J by 3 bases, with 27 bases between. CDR3 DNA sequence: TGCGCCAGCAGCTTATCATTTGGTCCACCAGGGATAAGGGTCTACGAGCAGTACTTC. Translated, it gives CASSLSFGPPGIRVYEQYF.

This chain connects TRBV28 to TRBJ1-1; D is unclear. Germline CDR1 reads MDHEN; CDR2 reads SYDVKM. The V end was cut by 5 bases, the J end by 11 bases, with 15 bases between. The CDR3 has 12 residues. For the CDR3, the DNA is TGTGCCAGCAGTACACGACTTCCTGGGGCTTTCTTT. It specifies CASSTRLPGAFF.

This chain joins TRBV3-1 (or the pseudogene TRBV3-2) and TRBJ1-1; D gene ambiguous. This CDR3 spans 13 amino acids. Germline values: CDR1 LGHDT, CDR2 YNNKEL (reference sequence). Trimming removed 4 bases from V and 5 bases from J, with 11 bases in between. The CDR3 nucleotides read TGTGCCAGCAGCCGGGGTGAGCGGACTGAAGCTTTCTTT. As protein: CASSRGERTEAFF.

The gene calls are TRBV4-1 and TRBJ1-4; 8 bases align to TRBD1. CDR1 is MGHRA and CDR2 is YSYEKL in the germline V gene. V was clipped by 1 base and J by 10 bases; unmatched bases: 17. The CDR3 covers 18 residues. The CDR3 bases are TGCGCCAGCAGCCAAGGCGGCATGGACAGGGCAAAAAGGGGAAAACTGTTTTTT. This gives the protein CASSQGGMDRAKRGKLFF.

The rearrangement joins TRBV28 to TRBJ1-1; weak D call: TRBD1 (5 bases). The germline gives CDR1 MDHEN, CDR2 SYDVKM. V lost 6 bases, J lost 5 bases, and 19 bases lay in between. This CDR3 comprises 15 residues. The CDR3 bases are TGTGCCAGCAGGTCCGACAGTTGGTCCAGAACTGAAGCTTTCTTT. The encoded protein is CASRSDSWSRTEAFF.

This clone is a singleton in its sample. CDR3 nucleotide sequence: TGCGCCAGCAGCCAGAGGGTAACCGGGACAGTCTTCTACGAGCAGTACTTC. Its translation is CASSQRVTGTVFYEQYF. This chain joins TRBV4-1 and TRBJ2-7; 7 nucleotides line up with TRBD1. This CDR3 comprises 17 residues. The germline gives CDR1 MGHRA, CDR2 YSYEKL. Germline trimming cut 3 bases from V and 3 bases from J; bases unmatched to any gene: 14.

The V gene is TRBV11-1, the J gene TRBJ2-2; 9 bases line up with TRBD1. Germline trimming cut 2 bases from V and 7 bases from J; bases unmatched to any gene: 5. The CDR3 is 15 amino acids. CDR1 SGHAT and CDR2 FQDESV come from the germline V gene (reference sequence). As DNA, the CDR3 is TGTGCCAGCAGCTTACTGGACAGGGGTGGCGGGGAGCTGTTTTTT. Protein: CASSLLDRGGGELFF.

The gene calls are TRBV6-5 and TRBJ2-7; D uncertain. The V and J ends lost 3 bases and 2 bases respectively, with 8 bases between them. CDR1 is MNHEY and CDR2 is SVGAGI in the germline V gene. This CDR3 is 13 amino acids long. The CDR3 DNA reads TGTGCCAGCAGTTATAGCCGAGCCTACGAGCAGTACTTC. Protein product: CASSYSRAYEQYF.